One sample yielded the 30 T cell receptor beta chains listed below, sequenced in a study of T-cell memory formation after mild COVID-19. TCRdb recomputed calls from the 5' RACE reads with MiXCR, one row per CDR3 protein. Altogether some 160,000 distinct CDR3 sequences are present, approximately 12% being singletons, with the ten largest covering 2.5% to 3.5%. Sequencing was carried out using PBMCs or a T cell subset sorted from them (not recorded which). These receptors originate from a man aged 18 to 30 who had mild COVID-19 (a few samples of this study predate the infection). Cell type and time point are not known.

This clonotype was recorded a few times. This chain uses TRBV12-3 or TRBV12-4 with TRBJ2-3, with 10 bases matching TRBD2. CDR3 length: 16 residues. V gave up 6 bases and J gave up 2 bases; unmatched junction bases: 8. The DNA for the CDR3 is TGTGCCAGCAGCTTCCGTAGCGGGGGGTACACAGATACGCAGTATTTT. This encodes CASSFRSGGYTDTQYF.

CDR3 bases: TGCAGTGCTAGACCGGGACAGGGGGCGGGTGGCTACACCTTC. Translated, it gives CSARPGQGAGGYTF. The V call is TRBV20-1, the J call TRBJ1-2, with 12 nucleotides matching TRBD1. The V and J ends lost 2 bases and 7 bases, in that order; junction bases with no gene match: 5. The CDR3 has 14 amino acids. Germline CDR1 is DFQATT and CDR2 is SNEGSKA (reference sequence).

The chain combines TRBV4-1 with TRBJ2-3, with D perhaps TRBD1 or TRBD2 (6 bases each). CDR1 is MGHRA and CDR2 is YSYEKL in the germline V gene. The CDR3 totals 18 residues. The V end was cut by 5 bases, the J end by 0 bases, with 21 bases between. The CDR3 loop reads CASSFKTRGTPSTDTQYF. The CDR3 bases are TGCGCCAGCAGCTTCAAAACCCGCGGGACACCTAGCACAGATACGCAGTATTTT.

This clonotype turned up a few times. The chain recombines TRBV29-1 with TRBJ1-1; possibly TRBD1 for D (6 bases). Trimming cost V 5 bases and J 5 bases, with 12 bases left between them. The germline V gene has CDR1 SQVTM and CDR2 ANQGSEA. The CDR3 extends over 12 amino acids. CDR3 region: CSVRQGKTEAFF. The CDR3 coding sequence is TGCAGCGTTCGGCAGGGGAAGACTGAAGCTTTCTTT.

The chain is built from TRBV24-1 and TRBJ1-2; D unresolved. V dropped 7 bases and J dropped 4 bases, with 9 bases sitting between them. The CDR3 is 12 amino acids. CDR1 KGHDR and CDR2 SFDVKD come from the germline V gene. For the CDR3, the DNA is TGTGCCACCAGGGGGATCTGCTATGGCTACACCTTC. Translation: CATRGICYGYTF.

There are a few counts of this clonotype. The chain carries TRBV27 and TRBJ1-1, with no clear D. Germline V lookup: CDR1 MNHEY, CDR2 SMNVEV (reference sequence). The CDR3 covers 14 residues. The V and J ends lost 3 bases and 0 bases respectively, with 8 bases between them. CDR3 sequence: CASSFRGMNTEAFF. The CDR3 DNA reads TGTGCCAGCAGTTTCCGAGGGATGAACACTGAAGCTTTCTTT.

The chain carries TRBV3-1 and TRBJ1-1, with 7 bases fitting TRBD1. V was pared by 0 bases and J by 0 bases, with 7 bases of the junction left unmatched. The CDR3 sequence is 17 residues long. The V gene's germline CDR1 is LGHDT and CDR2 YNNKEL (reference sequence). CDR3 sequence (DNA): TGTGCCAGCAGCCAAGATAGGGGGCAGTACATGAACACTGAAGCTTTCTTT. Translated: CASSQDRGQYMNTEAFF.

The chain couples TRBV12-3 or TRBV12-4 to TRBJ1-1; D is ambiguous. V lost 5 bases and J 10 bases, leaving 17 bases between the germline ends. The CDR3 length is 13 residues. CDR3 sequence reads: CASSPRGFLGAFF. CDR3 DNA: TGTGCCAGCAGTCCAAGAGGTTTTCTGGGAGCTTTCTTT.

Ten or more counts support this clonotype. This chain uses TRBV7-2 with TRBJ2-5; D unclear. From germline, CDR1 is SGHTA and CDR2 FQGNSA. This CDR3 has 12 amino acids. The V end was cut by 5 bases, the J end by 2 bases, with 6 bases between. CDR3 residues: CASSLLQETQYF. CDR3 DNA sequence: TGTGCCAGCAGCCTTTTACAAGAGACCCAGTACTTC.

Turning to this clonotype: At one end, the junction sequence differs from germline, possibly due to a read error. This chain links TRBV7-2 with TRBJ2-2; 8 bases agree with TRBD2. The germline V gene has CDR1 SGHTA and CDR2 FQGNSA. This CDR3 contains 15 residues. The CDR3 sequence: CASRTGLVETGEMFF. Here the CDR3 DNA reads TGTGCCAGCAGGACGGGACTAGTAGAAACCGGGGAGATGTTTTTT.

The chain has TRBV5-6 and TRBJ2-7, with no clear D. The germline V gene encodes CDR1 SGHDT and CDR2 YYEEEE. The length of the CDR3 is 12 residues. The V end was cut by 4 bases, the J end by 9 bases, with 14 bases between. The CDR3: CASSLTSVRQYF. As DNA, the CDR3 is TGTGCCAGCAGCCTGACGTCCGTGCGGCAGTACTTC.

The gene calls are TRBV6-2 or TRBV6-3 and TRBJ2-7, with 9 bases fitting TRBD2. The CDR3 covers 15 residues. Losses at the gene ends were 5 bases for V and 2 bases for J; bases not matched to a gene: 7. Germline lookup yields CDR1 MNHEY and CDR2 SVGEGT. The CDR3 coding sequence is TGTGCCAGCAGTAACGGACTAGCGAGGACCTACGAGCAGTACGTC. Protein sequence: CASSNGLARTYEQYV.

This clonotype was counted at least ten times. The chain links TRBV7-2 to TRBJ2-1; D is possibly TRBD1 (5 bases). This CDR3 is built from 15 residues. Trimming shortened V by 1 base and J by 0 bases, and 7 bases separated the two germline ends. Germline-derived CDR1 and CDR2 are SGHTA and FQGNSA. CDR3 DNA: TGTGCCAGCAGCTTAGGGGGCGCCTCCTACAATGAGCAGTTCTTC. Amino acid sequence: CASSLGGASYNEQFF.

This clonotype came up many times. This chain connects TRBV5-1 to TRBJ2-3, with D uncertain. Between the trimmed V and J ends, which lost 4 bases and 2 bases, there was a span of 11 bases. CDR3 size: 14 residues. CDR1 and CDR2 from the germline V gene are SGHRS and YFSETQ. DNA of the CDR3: TGCGCCAGCAGCCTCGACACCGTCACAGATACGCAGTATTTT. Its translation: CASSLDTVTDTQYF. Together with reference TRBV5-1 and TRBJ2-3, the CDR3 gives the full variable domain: KAGVTQTPRYLIKTRGQQVTLSCSPISGHRSVSWYQQTPGQGLQFLFEYFSETQRNKGNFPGRFSGRQFSNSRSEMNVSTLELGDSALYLCASSLDTVTDTQYFGPGTRLTVL.

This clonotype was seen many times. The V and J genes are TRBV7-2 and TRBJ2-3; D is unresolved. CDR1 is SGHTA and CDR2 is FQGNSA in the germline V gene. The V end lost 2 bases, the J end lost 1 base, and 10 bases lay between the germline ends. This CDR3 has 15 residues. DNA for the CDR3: TGTGCCAGCAGCTTACGCCGGAGTCGCACAGATACGCAGTATTTT. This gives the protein CASSLRRSRTDTQYF.

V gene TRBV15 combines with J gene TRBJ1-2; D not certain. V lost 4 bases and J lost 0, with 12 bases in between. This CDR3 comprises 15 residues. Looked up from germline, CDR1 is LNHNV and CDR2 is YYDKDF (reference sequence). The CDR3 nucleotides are TGTGCCACCAGCACAGGACTCCTAGCTAACTATGGCTACACCTTC. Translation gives CATSTGLLANYGYTF.

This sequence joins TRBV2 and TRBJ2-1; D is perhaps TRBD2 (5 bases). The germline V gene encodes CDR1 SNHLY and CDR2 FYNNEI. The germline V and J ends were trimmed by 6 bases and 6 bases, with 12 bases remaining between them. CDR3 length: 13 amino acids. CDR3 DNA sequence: TGTGCCAGCAGGAACGACTACTCCAATGAGCAGTTCTTC. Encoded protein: CASRNDYSNEQFF.

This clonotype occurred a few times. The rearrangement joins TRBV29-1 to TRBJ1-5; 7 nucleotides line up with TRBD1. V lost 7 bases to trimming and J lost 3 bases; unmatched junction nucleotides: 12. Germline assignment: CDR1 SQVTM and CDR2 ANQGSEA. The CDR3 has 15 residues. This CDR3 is CSAGHSTGFNQPQHF. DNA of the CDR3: TGCAGCGCTGGCCACTCGACAGGGTTCAATCAGCCCCAGCATTTT.

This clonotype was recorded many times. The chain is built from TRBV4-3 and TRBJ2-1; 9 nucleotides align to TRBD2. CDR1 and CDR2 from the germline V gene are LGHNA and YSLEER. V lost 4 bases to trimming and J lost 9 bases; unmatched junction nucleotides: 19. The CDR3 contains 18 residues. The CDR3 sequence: CASSPHGGSRGGRVEQFF. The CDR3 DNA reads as TGCGCCAGCAGCCCCCATGGAGGGTCGCGGGGGGGCCGGGTTGAGCAGTTCTTC.

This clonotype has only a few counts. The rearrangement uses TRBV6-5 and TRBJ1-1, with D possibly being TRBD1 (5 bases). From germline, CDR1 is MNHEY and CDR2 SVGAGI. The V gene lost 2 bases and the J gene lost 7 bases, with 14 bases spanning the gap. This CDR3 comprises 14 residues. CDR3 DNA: TGTGCCAGCAGTTACGAAGGGGTAGGGTTTGAAGCTTTCTTT. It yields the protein CASSYEGVGFEAFF.

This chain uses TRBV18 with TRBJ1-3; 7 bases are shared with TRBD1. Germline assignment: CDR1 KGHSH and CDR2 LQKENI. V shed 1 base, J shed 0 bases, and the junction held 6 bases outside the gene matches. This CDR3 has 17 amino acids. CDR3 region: CASSPQGAQFSGNTIYF. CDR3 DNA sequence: TGTGCCAGCTCACCACAGGGGGCCCAATTCTCTGGAAACACCATATATTTT.

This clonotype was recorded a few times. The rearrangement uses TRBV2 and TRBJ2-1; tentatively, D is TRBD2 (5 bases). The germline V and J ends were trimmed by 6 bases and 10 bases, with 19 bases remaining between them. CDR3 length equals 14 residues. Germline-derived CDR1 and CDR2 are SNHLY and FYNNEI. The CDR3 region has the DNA TGTGCCAGCAGGCTAATAGCCGGCGGGCAGGAGCAGTTCTTC. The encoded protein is CASRLIAGGQEQFF.

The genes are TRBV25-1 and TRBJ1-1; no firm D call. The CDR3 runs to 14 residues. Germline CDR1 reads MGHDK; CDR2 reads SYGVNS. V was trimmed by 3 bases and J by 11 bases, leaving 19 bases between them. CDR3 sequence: CASSELGGIPGAFF. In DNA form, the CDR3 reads TGTGCCAGCAGTGAGCTTGGAGGGATTCCGGGGGCTTTCTTT.

The CDR3 DNA reads as TGTGCCAGCAGCTTAGCCAGGGGGTCTAGGGATTCACCCCTCCACTTT. Its translation: CASSLARGSRDSPLHF. The J gene is TRBJ1-6, the V gene TRBV7-2, with 7 bases identical to TRBD1. Trimming took 0 bases from V and 8 from J; bases not matched to a gene: 7. In germline, CDR1 is SGHTA, CDR2 FQGNSA. The CDR3 spans 16 residues.

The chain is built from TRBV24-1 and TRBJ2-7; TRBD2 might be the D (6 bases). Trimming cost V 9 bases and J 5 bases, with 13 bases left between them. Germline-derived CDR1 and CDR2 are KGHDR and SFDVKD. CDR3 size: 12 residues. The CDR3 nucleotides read TGTGCCACCTCCGGGAGTCTTGACGAGCAGTACTTC. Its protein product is CATSGSLDEQYF.

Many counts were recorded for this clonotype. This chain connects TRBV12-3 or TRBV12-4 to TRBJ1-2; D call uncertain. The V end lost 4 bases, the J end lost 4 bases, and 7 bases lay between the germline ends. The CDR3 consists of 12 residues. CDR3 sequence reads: CASSSGIYGYTF. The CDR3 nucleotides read TGTGCCAGCAGTTCCGGGATCTATGGCTACACCTTC.

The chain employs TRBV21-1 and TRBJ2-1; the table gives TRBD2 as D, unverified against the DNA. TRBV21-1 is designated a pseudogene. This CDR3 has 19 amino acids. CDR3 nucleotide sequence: TGTGCCAGCAGCAAAGTAGGACTAGCGGGGATTAACACCTACAATGAGCAGTTCTTC. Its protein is CASSKVGLAGINTYNEQFF.

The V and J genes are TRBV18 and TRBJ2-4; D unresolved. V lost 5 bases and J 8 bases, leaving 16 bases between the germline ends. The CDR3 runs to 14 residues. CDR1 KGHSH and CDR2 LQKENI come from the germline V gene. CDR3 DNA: TGTGCCAGCTCAGCTACCATGGGCCCCCACATTCAGTACTTC. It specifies CASSATMGPHIQYF. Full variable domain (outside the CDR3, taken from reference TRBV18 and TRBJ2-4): NAGVMQNPRHLVRRRGQEARLRCSPMKGHSHVYWYRQLPEEGLKFMVYLQKENIIDESGMPKERFSAEFPKEGPSILRIQQVVRGDSAAYFCASSATMGPHIQYFGAGTRLSVL.

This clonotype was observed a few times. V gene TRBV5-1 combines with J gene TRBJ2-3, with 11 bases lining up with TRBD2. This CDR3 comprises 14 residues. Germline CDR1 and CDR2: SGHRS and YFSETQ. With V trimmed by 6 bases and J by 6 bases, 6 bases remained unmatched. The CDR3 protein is CASKVAGGLDTQYF. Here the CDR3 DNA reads TGCGCCAGCAAGGTAGCGGGGGGGCTGGATACGCAGTATTTT.

The CDR3 is CSARILDRGLSETQYF. The CDR3 DNA follows: TGCAGTGCTAGGATCCTGGACAGGGGGCTTTCGGAGACCCAGTACTTC. V is TRBV20-1 and J is TRBJ2-5, with 11 bases lining up with TRBD1. The germline CDR1 and CDR2 sequences are DFQATT and SNEGSKA (reference sequence). The V gene end was trimmed by 3 bases and the J gene end by 5 bases; junction bases not matched to a gene: 11. The CDR3 length is 16 residues.